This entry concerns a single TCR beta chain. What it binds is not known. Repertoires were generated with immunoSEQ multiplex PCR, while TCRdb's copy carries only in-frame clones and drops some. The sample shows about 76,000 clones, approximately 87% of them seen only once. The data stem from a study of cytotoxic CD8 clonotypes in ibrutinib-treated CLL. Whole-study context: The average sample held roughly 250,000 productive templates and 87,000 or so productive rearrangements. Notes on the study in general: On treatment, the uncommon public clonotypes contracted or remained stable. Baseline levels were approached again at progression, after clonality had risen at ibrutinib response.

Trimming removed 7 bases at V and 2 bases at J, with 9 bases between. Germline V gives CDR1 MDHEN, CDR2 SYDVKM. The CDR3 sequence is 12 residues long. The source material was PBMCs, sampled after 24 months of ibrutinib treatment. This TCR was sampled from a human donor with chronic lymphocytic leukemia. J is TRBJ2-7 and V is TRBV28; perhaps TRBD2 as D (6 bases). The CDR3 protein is CASTRGTYEQYF. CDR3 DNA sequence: TGTGCCAGCACCCGGGGGACCTACGAGCAGTACTTC.